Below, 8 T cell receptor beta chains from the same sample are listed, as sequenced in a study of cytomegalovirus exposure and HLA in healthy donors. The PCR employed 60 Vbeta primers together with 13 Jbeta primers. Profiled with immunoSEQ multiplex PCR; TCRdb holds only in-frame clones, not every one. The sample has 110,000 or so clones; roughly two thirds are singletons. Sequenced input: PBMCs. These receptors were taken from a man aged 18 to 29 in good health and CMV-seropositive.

The CDR3 loop reads CASSQQEQGEPQHF. Written as DNA, the CDR3 is TGCGCCAGCAGCCAACAAGAACAGGGAGAGCCCCAGCATTTT. The rearrangement uses TRBV4-1 and TRBJ1-5; perhaps TRBD1 as D (6 bases). V lost 2 bases and J lost 8, with 13 bases in between. The germline CDR1 and CDR2 sequences are MGHRA and YSYEKL. The length of the CDR3 is 14 residues.

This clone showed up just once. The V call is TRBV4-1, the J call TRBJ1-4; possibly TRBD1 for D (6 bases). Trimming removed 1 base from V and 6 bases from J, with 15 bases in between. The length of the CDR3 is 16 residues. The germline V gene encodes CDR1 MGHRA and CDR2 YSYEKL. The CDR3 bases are TGCGCCAGCAGCCAAGCCTCGACAGGATCGGATGAAAAACTGTTTTTT. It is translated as CASSQASTGSDEKLFF.

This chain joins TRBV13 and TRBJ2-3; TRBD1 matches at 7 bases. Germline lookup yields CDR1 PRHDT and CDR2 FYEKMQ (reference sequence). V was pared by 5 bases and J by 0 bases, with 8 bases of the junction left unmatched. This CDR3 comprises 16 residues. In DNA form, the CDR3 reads TGTGCCAGCAGCCCCCGGACAGGAAAGAGCACAGATACGCAGTATTTT. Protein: CASSPRTGKSTDTQYF.

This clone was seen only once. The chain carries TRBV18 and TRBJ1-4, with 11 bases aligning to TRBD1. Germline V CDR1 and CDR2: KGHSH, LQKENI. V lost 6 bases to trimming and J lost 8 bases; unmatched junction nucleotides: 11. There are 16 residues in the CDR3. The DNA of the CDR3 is TGTGCCAGCTCCCCCAAAGCGGACAGGGGGCAGGAAAAACTGTTTTTT. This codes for CASSPKADRGQEKLFF.

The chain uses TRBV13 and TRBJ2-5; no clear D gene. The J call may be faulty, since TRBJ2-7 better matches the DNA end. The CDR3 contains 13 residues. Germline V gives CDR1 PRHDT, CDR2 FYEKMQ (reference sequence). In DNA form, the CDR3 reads TGTGCCAGCAGCTTAGGCAATTCCTACGAGCAGTACTTC. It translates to CASSLGNSYEQYF.

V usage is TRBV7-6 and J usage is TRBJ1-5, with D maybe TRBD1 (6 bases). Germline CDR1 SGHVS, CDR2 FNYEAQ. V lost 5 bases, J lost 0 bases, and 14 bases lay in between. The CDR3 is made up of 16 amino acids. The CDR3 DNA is TGTGCCAGCAGCCGGACAGCTTCCGATAGCAATCAGCCCCAGCATTTT. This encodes CASSRTASDSNQPQHF. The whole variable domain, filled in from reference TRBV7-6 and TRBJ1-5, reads GAGVSQSPRYKVTKRGQDVALRCDPISGHVSLYWYRQALGQGPEFLTYFNYEAQQDKSGLPNDRFSAERPEGSISTLTIQRTEQRDSAMYRCASSRTASDSNQPQHFGDGTRLSIL.

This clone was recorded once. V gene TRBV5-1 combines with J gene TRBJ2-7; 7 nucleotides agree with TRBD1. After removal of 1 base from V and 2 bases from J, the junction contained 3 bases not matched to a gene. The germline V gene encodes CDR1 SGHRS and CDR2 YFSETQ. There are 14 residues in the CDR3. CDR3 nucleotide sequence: TGCGCCAGCAGCTTGTCGGGACAGACCTACGAGCAGTACGTC. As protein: CASSLSGQTYEQYV.

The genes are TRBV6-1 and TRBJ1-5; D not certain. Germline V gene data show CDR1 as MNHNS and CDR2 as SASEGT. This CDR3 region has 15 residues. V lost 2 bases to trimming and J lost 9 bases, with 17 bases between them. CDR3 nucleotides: TGTGCCAGCAGTGAATTTGGATACCGGGAGTCGCCCCAGCATTTT. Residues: CASSEFGYRESPQHF.